The clone carrying this T cell receptor beta chain was recorded once. This record comes from a study of somatic mutations in cytotoxic T cells in rheumatoid arthritis. Blood donors of median age approximately 54 years (range about 21-75), 55% of them female, formed the healthy controls. The table came from immunoSEQ multiplex PCR; TCRdb's copy has only in-frame clones and leaves some out. In the table there are about 10,000 clones, 73% of which are singletons. V shed 6 bases and J 5 bases; nucleotides not matched to a gene: 4. The length of the CDR3 is 15 residues. The germline V gene has CDR1 LGHNA and CDR2 YNFKEQ.

The V and J genes are TRBV4-2 and TRBJ2-2, with 12 positions matching TRBD2. The sequenced sample consisted of CD8+ T cells sorted from blood. This sequence was found in a man between 60 and 75 years old in good health. The CDR3 bases are TGTGCCAGCAGTCTAGGGACTAGCGGGACCGGGGAGCTGTTTTTT. Translated, it gives CASSLGTSGTGELFF.